This T cell receptor beta chain was recovered during a study of OX40 agonist ivuxolimab in advanced cancers. Trimming cost V 7 bases and J 4 bases, with 12 bases left between them. The germline V gene has CDR1 GTSNPN and CDR2 SVGIG (reference sequence). CDR3 length equals 12 residues. This table comes from immunoSEQ multiplex PCR, and its TCRdb copy is limited to in-frame clones, with some not included. Of about 54,000 clones in the sample, roughly 90% were seen once. This sequence originates from an adult with an advanced solid tumor such as melanoma, head and neck, liver or kidney cancer. The V gene is TRBV30, the J gene TRBJ2-3, with D unclear. The source was CD4+ or CD8+ T cells sorted from blood, collected in a trial of the OX40 agonist ivuxolimab. CDR3 protein: CASEVGSDTQYF. The CDR3 DNA sequence: TGTGCCTCTGAAGTTGGCTCAGATACGCAGTATTTT. Based on the CDR3 plus reference TRBV30 and TRBJ2-3, the full variable domain is SQTIHQWPATLVQPVGSPLSLECTVEGTSNPNLYWYRQAAGRGLQLLFYSVGIGQISSEVPQNLSASRPQDRQFILSSKKLLLSDSGFYLCASEVGSDTQYFGPGTRLTVL.